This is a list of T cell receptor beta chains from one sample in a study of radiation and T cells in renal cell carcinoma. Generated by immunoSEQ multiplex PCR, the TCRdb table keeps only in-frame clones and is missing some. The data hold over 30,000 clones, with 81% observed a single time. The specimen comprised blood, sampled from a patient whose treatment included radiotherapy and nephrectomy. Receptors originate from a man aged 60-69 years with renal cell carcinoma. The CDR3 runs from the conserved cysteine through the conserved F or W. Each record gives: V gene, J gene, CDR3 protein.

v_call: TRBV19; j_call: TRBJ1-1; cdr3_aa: CASLGRVEAFF
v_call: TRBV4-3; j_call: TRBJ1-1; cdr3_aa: CASSQVLQGRTEAFF
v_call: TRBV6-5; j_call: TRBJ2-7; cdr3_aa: CASSYQRMSSYEQYF
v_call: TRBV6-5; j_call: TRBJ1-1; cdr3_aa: CASSLRTPNTEAFF
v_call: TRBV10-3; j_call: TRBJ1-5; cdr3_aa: CAISEWAADNQPQHF
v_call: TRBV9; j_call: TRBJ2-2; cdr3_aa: CASSVVGTSGTPTGELFF
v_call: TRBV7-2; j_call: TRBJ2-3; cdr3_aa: CASSTRGSSGRATDTQYF
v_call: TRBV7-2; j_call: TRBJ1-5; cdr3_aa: CASSLDRGSNQPQHF
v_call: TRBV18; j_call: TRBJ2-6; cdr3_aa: CASSPAAGGNSGANVLTF
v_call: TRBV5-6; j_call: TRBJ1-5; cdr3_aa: CASSGRGFSNQPQHF
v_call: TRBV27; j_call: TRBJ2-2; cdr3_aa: CASSPGDRYTGELFF
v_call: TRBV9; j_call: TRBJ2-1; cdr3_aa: CASSLWTSTYNEQFF
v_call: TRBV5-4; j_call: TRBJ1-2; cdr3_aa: CASRKRGKAVGYTF
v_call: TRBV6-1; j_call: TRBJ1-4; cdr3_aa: CASRGQGGEKLFF
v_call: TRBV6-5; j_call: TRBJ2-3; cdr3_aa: CASSSGLLNVWDTQYF
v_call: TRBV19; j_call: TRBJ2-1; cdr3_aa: CASGRGNEQFF
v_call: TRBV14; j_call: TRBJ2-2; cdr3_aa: CASSLYVGQGFGTGELFF
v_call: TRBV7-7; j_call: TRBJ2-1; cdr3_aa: CASSSSSYNEQFF
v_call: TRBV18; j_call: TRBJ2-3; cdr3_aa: CASSPPGPTSFYF
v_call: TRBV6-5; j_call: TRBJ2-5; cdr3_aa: CASSYSETQYF
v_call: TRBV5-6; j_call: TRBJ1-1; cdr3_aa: CASSSPGEALGTEAFF
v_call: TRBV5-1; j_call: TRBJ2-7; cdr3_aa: CASSFKEIGVYEQYF
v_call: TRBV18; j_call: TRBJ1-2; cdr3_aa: CASSPGGEGGYGYTF
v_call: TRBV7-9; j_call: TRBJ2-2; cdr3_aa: CASSLTALGIGELFF
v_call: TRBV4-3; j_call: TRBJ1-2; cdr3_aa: CASSQDLRAHGYTF
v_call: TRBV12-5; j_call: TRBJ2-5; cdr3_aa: CASGFTGNQETQYF
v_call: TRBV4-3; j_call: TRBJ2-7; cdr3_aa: CASSQGPGWTYEQYF
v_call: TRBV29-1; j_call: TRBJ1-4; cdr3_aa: CSAFEGKGEKLFF
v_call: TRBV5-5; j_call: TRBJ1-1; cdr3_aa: CASSPRTGNGEAFF
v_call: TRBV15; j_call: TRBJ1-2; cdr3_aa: CATSRDQDRGAYGYTF
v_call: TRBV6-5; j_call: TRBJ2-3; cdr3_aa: CASSYAGARADTQYF
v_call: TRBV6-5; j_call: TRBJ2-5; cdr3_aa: CASSYGTGGSGETQYF
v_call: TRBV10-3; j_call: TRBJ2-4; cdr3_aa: CAISEQGGSIQYF
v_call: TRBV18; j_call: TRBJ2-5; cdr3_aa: CASSPRYQETQYF
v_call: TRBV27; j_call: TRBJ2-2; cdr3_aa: CASSSRTGLTGELFF
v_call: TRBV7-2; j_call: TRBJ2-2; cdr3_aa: CASSLVTTGELFF
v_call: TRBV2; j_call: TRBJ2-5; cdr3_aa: CASSPFTYGQETQYF
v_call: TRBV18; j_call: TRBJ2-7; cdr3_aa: CASSLEWDRQYF
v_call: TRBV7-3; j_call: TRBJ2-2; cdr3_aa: CASSLYPGRSDTGELFF
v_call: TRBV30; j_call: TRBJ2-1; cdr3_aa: CAWSDRVLGNEQFF
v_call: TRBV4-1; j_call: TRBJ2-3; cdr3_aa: CASSQAPGVFGTDTQYF
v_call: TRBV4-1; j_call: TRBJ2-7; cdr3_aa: CASSPGLAGAYEQYF
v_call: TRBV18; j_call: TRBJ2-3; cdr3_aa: CASSPLAGGSTDTQYF
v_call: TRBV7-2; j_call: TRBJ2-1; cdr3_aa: CASSLSRGGYNNEQFF
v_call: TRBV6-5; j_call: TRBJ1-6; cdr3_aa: CASRKNRSYSPLHF
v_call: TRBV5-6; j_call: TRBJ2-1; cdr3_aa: CASSLVLASYNEQFF
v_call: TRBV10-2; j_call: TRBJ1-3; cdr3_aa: CASSPGGSYSGNTIYF